A single sample is the source of the 21 T cell receptor beta chains below, sequenced in a study of T cell changes during pregnancy in multiple sclerosis. TCRdb's copy holds only in-frame clones and misses some; the assay was immunoSEQ multiplex PCR. The repertoire holds around 57,000 clones, with 80% to 95% as singletons. This sample comprised CD4+ T cells from peripheral blood mononuclear cells, obtained in the third trimester of pregnancy. Receptors were obtained from a female donor with multiple sclerosis, enrolled in a pregnancy study.

The chain joins TRBV9 to TRBJ2-3; 8 bases line up with TRBD2. V shed 2 bases, J shed 5 bases, and the junction held 4 bases outside the gene matches. CDR3 length: 14 residues. The germline gives CDR1 SGDLS, CDR2 YYNGEE. In DNA, the CDR3 is TGTGCCAGCAGCGTGGGCGGGGGGATAGATACGCAGTATTTT. Translated: CASSVGGGIDTQYF. Looking up the rest from reference TRBV9 and TRBJ2-3 gives the full variable domain: DSGVTQTPKHLITATGQRVTLRCSPRSGDLSVYWYQQSLDQGLQFLIQYYNGEERAKGNILERFSAQQFPDLHSELNLSSLELGDSALYFCASSVGGGIDTQYFGPGTRLTVL.

The rearrangement uses TRBV5-1 and TRBJ1-2; weak D call: TRBD1 (5 bases). Germline-derived CDR1 and CDR2 are SGHRS and YFSETQ. This CDR3 comprises 14 residues. V lost 4 bases, J lost 2 bases, and 12 bases lay in between. The CDR3 DNA reads TGCGCCAGCAGCACAGGACATTCAAACTATGGCTACACCTTC. This gives the protein CASSTGHSNYGYTF.

This clone was seen just once. The chain is built from TRBV5-1 and TRBJ1-3; D is uncertain. The CDR3 length is 14 residues. The germline CDR1 and CDR2 sequences are SGHRS and YFSETQ. V was clipped by 3 bases and J by 3 bases, with 10 bases between them. The CDR3 reads CASSSGESGNTIYF. The CDR3 DNA sequence: TGCGCCAGCAGCTCCGGGGAAAGTGGAAACACCATATATTTT. The full variable domain, rest sourced from reference TRBV5-1 and TRBJ1-3, is KAGVTQTPRYLIKTRGQQVTLSCSPISGHRSVSWYQQTPGQGLQFLFEYFSETQRNKGNFPGRFSGRQFSNSRSEMNVSTLELGDSALYLCASSSGESGNTIYFGEGSWLTVV.

V is TRBV10-1 and J is TRBJ2-2; 8 positions agree with TRBD1. The CDR3 length is 15 residues. Germline-derived CDR1 and CDR2 are WNHNN and SYGVQD (reference sequence). V lost 7 bases to trimming and J lost 4 bases; unmatched junction nucleotides: 8. CDR3 DNA sequence: TGCGCCAGCAACCGTTTTACAGGGGGCACCGGGGAGCTGTTTTTT. This translates into CASNRFTGGTGELFF.

The rearrangement uses TRBV18 and TRBJ1-3, with D hard to call. V lost 1 base to trimming and J lost 3 bases, with 13 bases between them. The CDR3 totals 16 residues. The germline V gene has CDR1 KGHSH and CDR2 LQKENI. The DNA for the CDR3 is TGTGCCAGCTCACCACTCAACAAACCCTTTGGAAACACCATATATTTT. Translated, it gives CASSPLNKPFGNTIYF.

The chain is built from TRBV5-3 and TRBJ2-2, with 10 bases that match TRBD1. TRBV5-3 is designated an ORF whose function remains uncertain. V dropped 5 bases and J dropped 5; count of bases not matched to a gene: 12. The CDR3 sequence is 17 residues long. CDR3 bases: TGTGCCAGAAGAAAAAACACCGGGACAGGGGTTACCGGGGAGCTGTTTTTT. The encoded protein is CARRKNTGTGVTGELFF.

The chain couples TRBV15 to TRBJ2-1; 9 nucleotides align to TRBD2. CDR3 length: 17 amino acids. Germline V lookup: CDR1 LNHNV, CDR2 YYDKDF (reference sequence). V lost 0 bases to trimming and J lost 6 bases; unmatched junction nucleotides: 9. The CDR3: CATSRDRLAGVANEQFF. The CDR3 bases are TGTGCCACCAGCAGAGACCGGTTAGCGGGAGTGGCCAATGAGCAGTTCTTC.

This clone was recorded once. This rearrangement joins TRBV5-1 to TRBJ2-1; TRBD2 aligns across 8 bases. CDR3 size: 15 residues. Germline loops: CDR1 SGHRS, CDR2 YFSETQ. V lost 4 bases to trimming and J lost 5 bases; unmatched junction nucleotides: 8. CDR3 protein: CASSEAGAINNEQFF. The CDR3, as DNA: TGCGCCAGCAGCGAAGCGGGGGCGATAAACAATGAGCAGTTCTTC. Full variable domain (rest looked up from reference TRBV5-1 and TRBJ2-1): KAGVTQTPRYLIKTRGQQVTLSCSPISGHRSVSWYQQTPGQGLQFLFEYFSETQRNKGNFPGRFSGRQFSNSRSEMNVSTLELGDSALYLCASSEAGAINNEQFFGPGTRLTVL.

This clone came up once. The rearrangement links TRBV5-4 to TRBJ2-3, with TRBD2 identical over 9 bases. The V gene's germline CDR1 is SGHNT and CDR2 YYREEE (reference sequence). Trimming at V came to 4 bases and at J to 1 base, leaving 4 bases not matched to a gene. The CDR3 runs to 15 residues. DNA for the CDR3: TGTGCCAGCAGCCAAAGACTAGCGGGCACAGATACGCAGTATTTT. Translating gives CASSQRLAGTDTQYF.

The V and J genes are TRBV29-1 and TRBJ1-1, with D unresolved. Trimming pared 7 bases from V and 3 bases from J, leaving 9 bases between. Per the germline V gene, CDR1 is SQVTM and CDR2 is ANQGSEA. CDR3 length: 11 amino acids. The CDR3 DNA reads TGCAGCGCGTATTCCTACACTGAAGCTTTCTTT. Translating gives CSAYSYTEAFF.

This clone occurred a few times. This chain joins TRBV28 and TRBJ2-7, with 9 bases matching TRBD1. The CDR3 sequence is 16 residues long. CDR1 and CDR2 from the germline V gene are MDHEN and SYDVKM. With 6 bases clipped from V and 0 bases from J, the junction kept 9 bases outside the gene matches. CDR3 amino acids: CASRPGQGTFSYEQYF. CDR3 nucleotides: TGTGCCAGCAGGCCCGGACAGGGGACTTTCTCCTACGAGCAGTACTTC.

V is TRBV7-9 and J is TRBJ2-3; TRBD2 matches 7 bases. The CDR3 sequence is 19 residues long. Looked up from germline, CDR1 is SEHNR and CDR2 is FQNEAQ (reference sequence). Germline trimming cut 0 bases from V and 0 bases from J; bases unmatched to any gene: 12. DNA of the CDR3: TGTGCCAGCAGCTTAGCGAGCCTGCGGGGGAAACTTAGCACAGATACGCAGTATTTT. Protein sequence: CASSLASLRGKLSTDTQYF.

V usage is TRBV30 and J usage is TRBJ2-7; 10 nucleotides agree with TRBD1. Germline CDR1 GTSNPN, CDR2 SVGIG (reference sequence). The CDR3 loop spans 13 amino acids. V dropped 5 bases and J dropped 7; count of bases not matched to a gene: 8. CDR3 nucleotide sequence: TGTGCCTGGGGTAGGGACAGGGGATGGGAGCAGTACTTC. It codes for CAWGRDRGWEQYF.

The gene calls are TRBV19 and TRBJ2-1; the match to TRBD1 covers 7 bases. CDR3 length equals 16 residues. V was pared by 5 bases and J by 4 bases, with 11 bases of the junction left unmatched. Germline values: CDR1 LNHDA, CDR2 SQIVND (reference sequence). The CDR3 loop reads CASSLMTGSYYNEQFF. As DNA, the CDR3 is TGTGCCAGTAGTTTAATGACAGGGTCGTATTACAATGAGCAGTTCTTC.

The chain is built from TRBV5-6 and TRBJ1-1; TRBD1 is a possible D gene (5 bases). V was trimmed by 0 bases and J by 3 bases, leaving 12 bases between them. Germline V gene data show CDR1 as SGHDT and CDR2 as YYEEEE. CDR3 length equals 15 residues. CDR3 protein: CASSLVGRADTEAFF. CDR3 nucleotides: TGTGCCAGCAGCTTGGTTGGCAGGGCGGACACTGAAGCTTTCTTT.

The rearrangement links TRBV27 to TRBJ2-3, with no clear D. Germline CDR1 is MNHEY and CDR2 is SMNVEV (reference sequence). The CDR3 length is 15 residues. V gave up 2 bases and J gave up 2 bases, with 11 bases separating them. The CDR3 coding sequence is TGTGCCAGCAGTTTACAACAGCCAAACACAGATACGCAGTATTTT. It specifies CASSLQQPNTDTQYF.

The chain uses TRBV10-1 and TRBJ2-1, with D perhaps matching TRBD1 (5 bases). The CDR3 runs 15 residues. Germline V lookup: CDR1 WNHNN, CDR2 SYGVQD (reference sequence). Trimming removed 6 bases at V and 6 bases at J, with 18 bases between. The CDR3 sequence: CASRDTAGEANEQFF. CDR3 DNA: TGCGCCAGCAGGGACACAGCTGGAGAGGCCAATGAGCAGTTCTTC.

The rearrangement uses TRBV6-6 and TRBJ2-7; perhaps TRBD2 as D (5 bases). Deletions cut 0 bases from V and 2 bases from J, with 14 bases between. Per the germline V gene, CDR1 is MNHNY and CDR2 is SVGAGI (reference sequence). CDR3 length equals 16 residues. The chain's CDR3 is CASSYSERGFPYEQYF. The CDR3 DNA follows: TGTGCCAGCAGTTACTCCGAACGAGGGTTCCCCTACGAGCAGTACTTC.

The chain carries TRBV6-6 and TRBJ2-1; TRBD2 matches 11 bases. V trimming: 6 bases; J trimming: 4 bases; junction bases outside the gene matches: 5. Germline loops: CDR1 MNHNY, CDR2 SVGAGI (reference sequence). This CDR3 is 15 amino acids long. The DNA for the CDR3 is TGTGCCAGCAGACCACTAGCGGGGGCGTACAATGAGCAGTTCTTC. Its protein is CASRPLAGAYNEQFF.

The rearrangement uses TRBV27 and TRBJ2-1, with 7 bases matching TRBD2. CDR1 and CDR2 from the germline V gene are MNHEY and SMNVEV (reference sequence). The length of the CDR3 is 16 residues. V lost 7 bases to trimming and J lost 3 bases; unmatched junction nucleotides: 12. The CDR3: CASTLGGSGVYNEQFF. CDR3 sequence (DNA): TGTGCCAGCACCCTGGGAGGCAGCGGGGTCTACAATGAGCAGTTCTTC.

This chain uses TRBV9 with TRBJ2-7; 8 nucleotides line up with TRBD1. Losses at the gene ends were 3 bases for V and 2 bases for J; bases not matched to a gene: 4. Germline V lookup: CDR1 SGDLS, CDR2 YYNGEE. The CDR3 covers 14 residues. CDR3 coding DNA: TGTGCCAGCAGCGAGGGACAGGCTGCCTACGAGCAGTACTTC. This codes for CASSEGQAAYEQYF. The whole variable domain, filled in from reference TRBV9 and TRBJ2-7, reads DSGVTQTPKHLITATGQRVTLRCSPRSGDLSVYWYQQSLDQGLQFLIQYYNGEERAKGNILERFSAQQFPDLHSELNLSSLELGDSALYFCASSEGQAAYEQYFGPGTRLTVT.